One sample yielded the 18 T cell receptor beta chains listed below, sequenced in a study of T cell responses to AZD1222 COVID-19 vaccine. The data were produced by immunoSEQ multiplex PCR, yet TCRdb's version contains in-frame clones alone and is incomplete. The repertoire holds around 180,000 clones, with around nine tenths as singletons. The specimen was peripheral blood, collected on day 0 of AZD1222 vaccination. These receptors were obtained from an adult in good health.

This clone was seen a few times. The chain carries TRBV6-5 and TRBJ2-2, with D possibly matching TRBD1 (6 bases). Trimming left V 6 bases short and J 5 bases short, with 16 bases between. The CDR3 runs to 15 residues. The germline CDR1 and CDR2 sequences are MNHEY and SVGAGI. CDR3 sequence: CASRGQWGHTGELFF. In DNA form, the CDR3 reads TGTGCCAGCAGAGGACAGTGGGGTCATACCGGGGAGCTGTTTTTT.

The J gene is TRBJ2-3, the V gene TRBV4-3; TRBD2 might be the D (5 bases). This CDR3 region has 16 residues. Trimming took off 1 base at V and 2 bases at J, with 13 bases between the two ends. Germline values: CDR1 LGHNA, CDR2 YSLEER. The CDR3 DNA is TGCGCCAGCAGCCAAGCCAGGACTTCCCTCACAGATACGCAGTATTTT. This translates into CASSQARTSLTDTQYF.

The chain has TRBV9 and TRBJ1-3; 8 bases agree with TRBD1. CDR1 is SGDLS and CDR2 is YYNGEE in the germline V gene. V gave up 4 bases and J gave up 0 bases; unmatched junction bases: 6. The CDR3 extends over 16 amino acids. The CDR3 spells CASSRQGLSSGNTIYF. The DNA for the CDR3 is TGTGCCAGCAGCAGACAGGGGCTCAGCTCTGGAAACACCATATATTTT.

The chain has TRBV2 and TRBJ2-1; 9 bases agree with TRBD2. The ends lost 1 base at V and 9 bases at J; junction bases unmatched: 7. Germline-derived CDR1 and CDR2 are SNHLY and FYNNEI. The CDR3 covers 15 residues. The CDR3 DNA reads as TGTGCCAGCAGTGAAGGGAGCGGGGGGTATGGTGAGCAGTTCTTC. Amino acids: CASSEGSGGYGEQFF. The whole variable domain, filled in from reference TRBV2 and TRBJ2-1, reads EPEVTQTPSHQVTQMGQEVILRCVPISNHLYFYWYRQILGQKVEFLVSFYNNEISEKSEIFDDQFSVERPDGSNFTLKIRSTKLEDSAMYFCASSEGSGGYGEQFFGPGTRLTVL.

The DNA of the CDR3 is TGTGCCAGCTCACCGGGGGGCTCTGGGGCCAACGTCCTGACTTTC. It yields the protein CASSPGGSGANVLTF. V gene TRBV18 combines with J gene TRBJ2-6, with D possibly TRBD2 on 6 matching bases. The CDR3 runs to 15 residues. Trimming took 3 bases from V and 0 from J, leaving 6 bases between them. Per germline, CDR1 KGHSH and CDR2 LQKENI.

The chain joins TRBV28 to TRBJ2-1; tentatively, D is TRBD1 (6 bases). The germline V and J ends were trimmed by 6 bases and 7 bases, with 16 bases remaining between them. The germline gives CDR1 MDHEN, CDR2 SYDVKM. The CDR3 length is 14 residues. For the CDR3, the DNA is TGTGCCAGCAGCATATACACAAGGGGGAATGAGCAGTTCTTC. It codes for CASSIYTRGNEQFF.

The CDR3 DNA follows: TGTGCCAGCAGCGTAGAGGCAGGCCCGACTTTTAATCAGCCCCAGCATTTT. Translation gives CASSVEAGPTFNQPQHF. The chain combines TRBV9 with TRBJ1-5; D gene unclear. In germline, CDR1 is SGDLS, CDR2 YYNGEE. The CDR3 covers 17 residues. V was cut by 0 bases and J by 4 bases, with 17 bases left in between.

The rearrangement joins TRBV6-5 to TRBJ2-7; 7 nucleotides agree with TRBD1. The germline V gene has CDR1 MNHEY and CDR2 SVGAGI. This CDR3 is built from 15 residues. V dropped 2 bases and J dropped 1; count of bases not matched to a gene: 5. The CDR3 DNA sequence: TGTGCCAGCAGTTACGACGTCAGGGGGTCCTACGAGCAGTACTTC. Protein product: CASSYDVRGSYEQYF.

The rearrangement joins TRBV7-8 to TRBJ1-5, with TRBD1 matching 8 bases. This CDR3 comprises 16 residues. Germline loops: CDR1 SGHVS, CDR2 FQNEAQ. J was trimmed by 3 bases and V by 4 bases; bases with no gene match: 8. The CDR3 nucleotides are TGTGCCAGCAGCTCCCGGACAGGGACTAACAATCAGCCCCAGCATTTT. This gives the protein CASSSRTGTNNQPQHF.

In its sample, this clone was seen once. The CDR3 sequence: CASTPTGGTEAFF. CDR3 sequence (DNA): TGTGCCAGTACCCCGACAGGGGGCACTGAAGCTTTCTTT. The chain links TRBV27 to TRBJ1-1; 9 positions agree with TRBD1. CDR3 length: 13 residues. With 9 bases clipped from V and 4 bases from J, the junction kept 6 bases outside the gene matches. Germline values: CDR1 MNHEY, CDR2 SMNVEV (reference sequence).

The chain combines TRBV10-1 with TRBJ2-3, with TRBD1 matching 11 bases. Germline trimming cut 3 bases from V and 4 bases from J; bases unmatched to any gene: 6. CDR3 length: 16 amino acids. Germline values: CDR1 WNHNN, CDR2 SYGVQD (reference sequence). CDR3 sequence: CASSEGQGARADTQYF. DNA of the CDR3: TGCGCCAGCAGTGAAGGACAGGGGGCTAGGGCAGATACGCAGTATTTT.

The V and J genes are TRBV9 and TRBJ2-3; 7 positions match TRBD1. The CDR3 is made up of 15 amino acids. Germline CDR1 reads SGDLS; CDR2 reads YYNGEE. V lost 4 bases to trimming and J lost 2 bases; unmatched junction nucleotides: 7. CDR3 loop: CASSPSTGFTDTQYF. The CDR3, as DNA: TGTGCCAGCAGCCCTTCGACAGGGTTCACAGATACGCAGTATTTT.

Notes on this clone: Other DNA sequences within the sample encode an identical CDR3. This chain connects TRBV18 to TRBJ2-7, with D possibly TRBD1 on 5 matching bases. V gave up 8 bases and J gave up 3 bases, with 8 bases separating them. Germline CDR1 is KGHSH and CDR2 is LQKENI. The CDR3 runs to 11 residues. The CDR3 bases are TGTGCCAGCACCGACAGCTACGAGCAGTACTTC. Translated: CASTDSYEQYF.

The CDR3 coding sequence is TGCGCCAGCAGCCCCCTTATCGGGGGGGCCGGGGAGCAGTTCTTC. Protein: CASSPLIGGAGEQFF. The chain has TRBV4-3 and TRBJ2-1; 8 bases map to TRBD2. Germline V gene data show CDR1 as LGHNA and CDR2 as YSLEER. J was trimmed by 10 bases and V by 4 bases; bases with no gene match: 12. The CDR3 covers 15 residues.

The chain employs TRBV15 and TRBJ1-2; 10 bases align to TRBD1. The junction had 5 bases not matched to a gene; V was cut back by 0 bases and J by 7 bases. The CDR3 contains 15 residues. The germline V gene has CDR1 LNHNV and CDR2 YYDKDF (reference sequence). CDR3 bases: TGTGCCACCAGCAGAGAGGGACAGGGGAGCCGTGGCTACACCTTC. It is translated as CATSREGQGSRGYTF.

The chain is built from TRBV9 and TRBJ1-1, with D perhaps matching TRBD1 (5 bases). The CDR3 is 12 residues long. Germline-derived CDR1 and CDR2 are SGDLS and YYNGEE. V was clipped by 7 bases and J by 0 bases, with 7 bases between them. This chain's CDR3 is CASEGLNTEAFF. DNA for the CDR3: TGTGCCAGCGAGGGGTTGAACACTGAAGCTTTCTTT.

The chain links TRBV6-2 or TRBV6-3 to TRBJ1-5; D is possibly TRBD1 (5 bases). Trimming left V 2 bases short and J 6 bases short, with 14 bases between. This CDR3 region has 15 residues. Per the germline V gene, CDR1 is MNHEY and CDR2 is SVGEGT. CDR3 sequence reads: CASSYGGGQRQPQHF. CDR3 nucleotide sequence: TGTGCCAGCAGTTACGGGGGGGGTCAGCGTCAGCCCCAGCATTTT.

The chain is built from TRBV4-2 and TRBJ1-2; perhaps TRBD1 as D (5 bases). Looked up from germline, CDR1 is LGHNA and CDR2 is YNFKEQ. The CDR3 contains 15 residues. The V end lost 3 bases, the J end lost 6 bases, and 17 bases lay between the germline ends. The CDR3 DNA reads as TGTGCCAGCAGCCACGGGACCCTGGCCCTTGATGGCTACACCTTC. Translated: CASSHGTLALDGYTF.